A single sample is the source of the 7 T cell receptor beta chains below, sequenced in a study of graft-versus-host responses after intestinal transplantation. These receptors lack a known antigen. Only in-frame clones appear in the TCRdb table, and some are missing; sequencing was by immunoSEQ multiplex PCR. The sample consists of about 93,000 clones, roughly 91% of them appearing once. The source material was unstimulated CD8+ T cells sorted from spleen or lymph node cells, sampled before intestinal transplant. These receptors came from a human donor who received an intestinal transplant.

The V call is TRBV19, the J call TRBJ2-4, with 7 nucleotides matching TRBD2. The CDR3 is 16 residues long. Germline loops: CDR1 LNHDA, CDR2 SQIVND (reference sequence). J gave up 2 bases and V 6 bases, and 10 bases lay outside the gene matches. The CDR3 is CASRRGTGGTKNIQYF. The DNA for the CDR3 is TGTGCCAGTAGGAGAGGCACGGGGGGAACCAAAAACATTCAGTACTTC.

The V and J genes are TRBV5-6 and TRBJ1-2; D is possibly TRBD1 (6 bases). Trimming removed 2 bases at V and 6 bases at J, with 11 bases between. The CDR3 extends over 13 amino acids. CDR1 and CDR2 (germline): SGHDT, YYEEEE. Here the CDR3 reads CASSLQGRDGYTF. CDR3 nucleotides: TGTGCCAGCAGCTTACAGGGACGTGATGGCTACACCTTC. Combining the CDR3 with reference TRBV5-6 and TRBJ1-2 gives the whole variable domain DAGVTQSPTHLIKTRGQQVTLRCSPKSGHDTVSWYQQALGQGPQFIFQYYEEEERQRGNFPDRFSGHQFPNYSSELNVNALLLGDSALYLCASSLQGRDGYTFGSGTRLTVV.

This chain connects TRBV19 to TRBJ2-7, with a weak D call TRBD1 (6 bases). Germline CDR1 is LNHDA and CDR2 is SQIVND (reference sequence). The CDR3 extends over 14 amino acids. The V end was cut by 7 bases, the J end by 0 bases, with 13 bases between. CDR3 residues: CASKIGQSSYEQYF. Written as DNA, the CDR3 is TGTGCCAGTAAGATCGGACAGAGCTCCTACGAGCAGTACTTC.

DNA of the CDR3: TGTGCCAGCAGTGTATCCGACGACAGCCAAGAGACCCAGTACTTC. Amino acids: CASSVSDDSQETQYF. The chain carries TRBV13 and TRBJ2-5; perhaps TRBD1 as D (5 bases). This CDR3 is built from 15 residues. V gave up 6 bases and J gave up 1 base, with 15 bases separating them. Germline loops: CDR1 PRHDT, CDR2 FYEKMQ (reference sequence).

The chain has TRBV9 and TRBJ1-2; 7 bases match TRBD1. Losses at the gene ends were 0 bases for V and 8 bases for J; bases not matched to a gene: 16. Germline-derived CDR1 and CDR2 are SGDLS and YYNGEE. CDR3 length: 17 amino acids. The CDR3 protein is CASSVATGSTGAQGYTF. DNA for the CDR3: TGTGCCAGCAGCGTAGCTACTGGATCCACAGGGGCACAAGGCTACACCTTC.

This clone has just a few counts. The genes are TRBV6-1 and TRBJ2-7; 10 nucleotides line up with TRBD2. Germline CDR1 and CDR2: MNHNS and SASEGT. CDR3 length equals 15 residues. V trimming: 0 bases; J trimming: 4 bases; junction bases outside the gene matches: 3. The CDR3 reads CASSEARLAGYEQYF. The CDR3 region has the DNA TGTGCCAGCAGTGAAGCGCGACTAGCGGGTTACGAGCAGTACTTC.

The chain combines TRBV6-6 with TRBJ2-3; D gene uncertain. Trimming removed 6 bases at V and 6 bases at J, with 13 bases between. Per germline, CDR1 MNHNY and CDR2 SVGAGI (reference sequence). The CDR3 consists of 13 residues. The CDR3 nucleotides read TGTGCCAGCAGCATCCCGGGTTCGGATACGCAGTATTTT. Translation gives CASSIPGSDTQYF.